A single sample gave rise to the 6 T cell receptor beta chains below, sequenced in a study of blood T cell repertoires in COVID-19. Produced via immunoSEQ multiplex PCR; TCRdb's table is partial and in-frame only. This sample yields roughly 100,000 clones, of which roughly four fifths are seen a single time; roughly 6.2% belongs to the top ten. The sequenced sample was peripheral blood. The receptors come from a man older than 75 with COVID-19, enrolled during active disease.

The genes are TRBV9 and TRBJ1-6, with D maybe TRBD1 (5 bases). The V gene's germline CDR1 is SGDLS and CDR2 YYNGEE. The CDR3 runs 14 residues. Trimming stripped 7 bases from V and 4 bases from J, with 12 bases between. CDR3 amino acids: CASCGGGYNSPLHF. The CDR3 bases are TGTGCCAGCTGCGGCGGGGGTTATAATTCACCCCTCCACTTT. Using reference TRBV9 and TRBJ1-6 for the parts outside the CDR3, the full variable domain is DSGVTQTPKHLITATGQRVTLRCSPRSGDLSVYWYQQSLDQGLQFLIQYYNGEERAKGNILERFSAQQFPDLHSELNLSSLELGDSALYFCASCGGGYNSPLHFGNGTRLTVT.

The chain joins TRBV5-1 to TRBJ2-1; 9 nucleotides align to TRBD2. Germline values: CDR1 SGHRS, CDR2 YFSETQ. V shed 6 bases, J shed 0 bases, and the junction held 1 base outside the gene matches. CDR3 length equals 14 residues. The chain's CDR3 is CASKREASYNEQFF. Here the CDR3 DNA reads TGCGCCAGCAAGCGGGAGGCCTCCTACAATGAGCAGTTCTTC.

Here the CDR3 reads CASRLEASTGELFF. The CDR3 bases are TGCGCCAGCCGGCTTGAGGCGAGCACCGGGGAGCTGTTTTTT. The V call is TRBV4-3, the J call TRBJ2-2, with D hard to call. V gave up 8 bases and J gave up 4 bases, with 14 bases separating them. Germline values: CDR1 LGHNA, CDR2 YSLEER. This CDR3 is built from 14 residues.

The gene calls are TRBV28 and TRBJ2-5; D is perhaps TRBD1 (6 bases). The CDR3 loop spans 17 amino acids. Looked up from germline, CDR1 is MDHEN and CDR2 is SYDVKM. Trimming removed 3 bases from V and 1 base from J, with 18 bases in between. DNA for the CDR3: TGTGCCAGCAGTTTGAGGGTTTGGCAGGGGCCCCAAGAGACCCAGTACTTC. Translated, it gives CASSLRVWQGPQETQYF.

This clone was detected a few times. The rearrangement uses TRBV5-1 and TRBJ1-6; D remains ambiguous. Trimming took off 1 base at V and 10 bases at J, with 9 bases between the two ends. From germline, CDR1 is SGHRS and CDR2 YFSETQ. The CDR3 runs to 13 residues. As DNA, the CDR3 is TGCGCCAGCAGCTTGTCTATTTGGTCACCCCTCCACTTT. This encodes CASSLSIWSPLHF.

In nucleotides, the CDR3 is TGTGCCAGCAGCCGTCGTTTGAACACTGAAGCTTTCTTT. Translation: CASSRRLNTEAFF. This chain uses TRBV11-2 with TRBJ1-1, with D unresolved. Germline V lookup: CDR1 SGHAT, CDR2 FQNNGV. The V end lost 5 bases, the J end lost 0 bases, and 7 bases lay between the germline ends. The CDR3 spans 13 residues.